In its sample, the clone carrying this TCR beta chain is medium-sized. Its antigen remains unidentified. Samples each supplied about 610 ng of bulk tumor genomic DNA as template. Several spatially distant biopsies were obtained per primary tumor intraoperatively. Before undergoing curative surgery, patients had newly diagnosed non-small cell lung cancer that was untreated. Having surgery with curative intent, the donors were patients newly diagnosed with non-small cell lung cancer. The data were obtained in a study of immune heterogeneity within non-small cell lung tumors. Study-level points and caveats: Significant yet moderate, the positive correlation between local T-cell clonality and local tumor mutational burden reached an R of roughly 0.31.

The CDR3 covers 18 residues. V lost 0 bases to trimming and J lost 3 bases, with 21 bases between them. Germline assignment: CDR1 LNHNV and CDR2 YYDKDF (reference sequence). TCR beta CDR3 was amplified by multiplex PCR using 32 V and 13 J primers. Using its own MiXCR run on the multiplex PCR reads, TCRdb lists one record per CDR3 protein. The repertoire holds about 1,900 distinct CDR3 sequences, with roughly a fifth as singletons. The receptor's source is a woman aged 45 to 65 with non-small cell lung cancer. The sample was lung tumor tissue. The J gene is TRBJ2-7, the V gene TRBV15; a weak D match, TRBD2 (6 bases). The CDR3 nucleotides read TGTGCCACCAGCAGAGATCTTTCTGTGGAGGGTTTCGGCTACGAGCAGTACTTC. It yields the protein CATSRDLSVEGFGYEQYF.